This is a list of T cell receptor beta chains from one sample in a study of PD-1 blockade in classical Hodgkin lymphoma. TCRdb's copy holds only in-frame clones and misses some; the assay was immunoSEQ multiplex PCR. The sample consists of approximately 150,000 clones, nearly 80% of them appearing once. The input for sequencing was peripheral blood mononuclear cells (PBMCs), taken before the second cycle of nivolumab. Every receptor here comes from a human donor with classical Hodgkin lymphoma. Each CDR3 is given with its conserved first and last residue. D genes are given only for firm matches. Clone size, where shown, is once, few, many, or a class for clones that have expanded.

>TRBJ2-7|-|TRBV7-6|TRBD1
CASSAGTGNSYEQYF
TGTGCCAGCAGCGCAGGGACAGGGAACTCCTACGAGCAGTACTTC
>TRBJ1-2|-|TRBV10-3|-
CATLRRGDNYGYTF
TGTGCCACCCTCAGGCGGGGGGATAACTATGGCTACACCTTC
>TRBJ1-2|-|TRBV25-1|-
CASSDPGGDGGYTF
TGTGCCAGCAGTGACCCGGGGGGCGACGGTGGCTACACCTTC
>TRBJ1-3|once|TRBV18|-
CASSPTVLSGNTIYF
TGTGCCAGCTCACCAACGGTTCTCTCTGGAAACACCATATATTTT
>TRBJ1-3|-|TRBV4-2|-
CASSQGTGSGNTIYF
TGTGCCAGCAGCCAAGGGACCGGCTCTGGAAACACCATATATTTT
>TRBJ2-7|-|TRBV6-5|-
CASRPGTVYEQYF
TGTGCCAGCAGACCCGGGACGGTCTACGAGCAGTACTTC
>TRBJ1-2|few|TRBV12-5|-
CASGLVGGAGVAF
TGTGCTAGTGGTTTGGTTGGCGGGGCAGGGGTTGCCTTC
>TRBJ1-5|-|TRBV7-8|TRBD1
CANRDRELSNQPQHF
TGTGCCAACCGGGACAGGGAACTTAGCAATCAGCCCCAGCATTTT
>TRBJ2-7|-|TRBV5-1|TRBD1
CASSFGTGAVYEQYF
TGCGCCAGCAGCTTCGGGACAGGGGCGGTGTACGAGCAGTACTTC
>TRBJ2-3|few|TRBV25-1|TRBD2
CASSEFGGLGRTDTQYF
TGTGCCAGCAGTGAATTCGGGGGGTTGGGTCGCACAGATACGCAGTATTTT
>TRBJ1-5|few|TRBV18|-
CASSPSTVRNQPQHF
TGTGCCAGCTCACCAAGCACCGTCCGCAATCAGCCCCAGCATTTT
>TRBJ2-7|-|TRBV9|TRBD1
CASSVDTGQGTEQYF
TGTGCCAGCAGCGTAGACACCGGACAGGGCACCGAGCAGTACTTC
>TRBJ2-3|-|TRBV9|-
CASSVELSSTDTQYF
TGTGCCAGCAGCGTAGAGCTATCGAGCACAGATACGCAGTATTTT
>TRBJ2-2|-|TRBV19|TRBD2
CASSMAGGTGELFF
TGTGCCAGTAGTATGGCGGGGGGAACCGGGGAGCTGTTTTTT
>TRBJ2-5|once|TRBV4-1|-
CASSQSPVGTMKTQYF
TGCGCCAGCAGCCAATCCCCGGTCGGGACAATGAAGACCCAGTACTTC
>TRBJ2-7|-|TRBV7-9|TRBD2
CASSLGLAGYRSYEQYF
TGTGCCAGCAGCTTAGGGCTAGCGGGTTATCGGTCCTACGAGCAGTACTTC
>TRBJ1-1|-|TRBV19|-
CASSMGVRNTEAFF
TGTGCCAGTAGTATGGGGGTTAGGAACACTGAAGCTTTCTTT
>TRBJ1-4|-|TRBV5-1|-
CASSLPGRTNEKLFF
TGCGCCAGCAGCTTGCCGGGTCGGACTAATGAAAAACTGTTTTTT
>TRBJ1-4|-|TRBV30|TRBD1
CAWIGQGAREKLFF
TGTGCCTGGATTGGACAGGGAGCCCGAGAAAAACTGTTTTTT
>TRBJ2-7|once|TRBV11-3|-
CASSLMPSLGYEQYF
TGTGCCAGCAGCTTGATGCCCTCCCTAGGCTACGAGCAGTACTTC
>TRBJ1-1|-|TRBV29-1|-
CSVPLSSNTEAFF
TGCAGCGTCCCACTGAGTTCTAACACTGAAGCTTTCTTT
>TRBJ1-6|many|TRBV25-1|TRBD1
CASSPLQGAGSPLHF
TGTGCCAGCAGTCCCCTACAGGGGGCCGGGTCACCCCTCCACTTT
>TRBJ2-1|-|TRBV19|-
CASRGIAAYNEQFF
TGTGCCAGTAGGGGAATAGCTGCCTACAATGAGCAGTTCTTC
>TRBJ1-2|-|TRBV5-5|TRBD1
CASSYPGTGIGYTF
TGTGCCAGCAGCTACCCCGGGACAGGGATCGGCTACACCTTC
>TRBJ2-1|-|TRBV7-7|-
CASSLQGASNEQFF
TGTGCTAGCAGCTTACAAGGGGCGAGCAATGAGCAGTTCTTC
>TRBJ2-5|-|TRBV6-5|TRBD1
CASSYSTGSWETQYF
TGTGCCAGCAGTTACTCGACAGGGAGCTGGGAGACCCAGTACTTC
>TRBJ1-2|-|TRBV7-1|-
CASSAANYGYTF
TGTGCCAGCAGCGCAGCGAACTATGGCTACACCTTC
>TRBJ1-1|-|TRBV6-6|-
CASSYEGLGTEAFF
TGTGCCAGCAGTTACGAGGGTTTGGGCACTGAAGCTTTCTTT
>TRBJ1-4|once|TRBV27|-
CASRAQGEKLFF
TGTGCCAGCAGAGCCCAGGGGGAAAAACTGTTTTTT
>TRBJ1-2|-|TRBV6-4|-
CASSDSKDSFGYTF
TGTGCCAGCAGTGACTCGAAAGACAGCTTTGGCTACACCTTC
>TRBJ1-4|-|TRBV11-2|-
CASSPWTANEKLFF
TGTGCCAGCAGCCCCTGGACAGCTAATGAAAAACTGTTTTTT
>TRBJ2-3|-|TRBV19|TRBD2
CATGTSGSFKRTDTQYF
TGTGCCACAGGGACTAGCGGGAGTTTCAAACGCACAGATACGCAGTATTTT
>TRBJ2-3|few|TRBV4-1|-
CASSQFYRDTQYF
TGCGCCAGCAGCCAGTTCTACCGTGATACGCAGTATTTT
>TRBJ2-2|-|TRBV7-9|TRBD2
CASREDGGGTGELFF
TGTGCCAGCAGGGAAGATGGCGGGGGGACCGGGGAGCTGTTTTTT
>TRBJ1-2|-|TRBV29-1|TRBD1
CSVDRDRGRVSYGYTF
TGCAGCGTTGATAGGGACAGGGGGCGCGTTAGCTATGGCTACACCTTC
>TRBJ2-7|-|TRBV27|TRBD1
CASSLQSGTGREQYF
TGTGCCAGCAGTTTACAGTCCGGGACAGGGCGCGAGCAGTACTTC
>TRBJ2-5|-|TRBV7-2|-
CASSAYQETQYF
TGTGCCAGCAGTGCGTACCAAGAGACCCAGTACTTC
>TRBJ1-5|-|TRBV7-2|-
CASSLAGIQPQHF
TGTGCCAGCAGCTTAGCGGGGATTCAGCCCCAGCATTTT